Below are 4 T cell receptor beta chains sequenced from a single sample in a study of T cells and copy number aberrations in small-cell lung cancer. Clones were sequenced by immunoSEQ multiplex PCR, and TCRdb holds only the in-frame ones, with some missing. The sample has around 6,100 clones, less than 85% seen once. Sequencing input: normal tissue next to the tumor. These receptors originate from a woman in her 70s with small cell lung cancer. Some clones in this sample may be carry-over from other donors' samples.

The CDR3 reads CSAGVGETQYF. The CDR3 DNA is TGCAGTGCTGGAGTAGGTGAGACCCAGTACTTC. The rearrangement joins TRBV20-1 to TRBJ2-5; D not resolved. Germline loops: CDR1 DFQATT, CDR2 SNEGSKA (reference sequence). The CDR3 is 11 amino acids. V was shortened by 5 bases and J by 5 bases, with 9 bases between the two germline ends.

J is TRBJ1-2 and V is TRBV19; 7 nucleotides align to TRBD1. Trimming cost V 5 bases and J 12 bases; bases outside gene matches: 6. The CDR3 totals 11 residues. Germline loops: CDR1 LNHDA, CDR2 SQIVND (reference sequence). The CDR3 coding sequence is TGTGCCAGTAGTTCCGGACAGGCCCACACCTTC. It is translated as CASSSGQAHTF.

The chain couples TRBV20-1 to TRBJ2-7; D remains unclear. The CDR3 consists of 11 residues. Germline-derived CDR1 and CDR2 are DFQATT and SNEGSKA (reference sequence). V was cut by 1 base and J by 9 bases, with 10 bases left in between. The CDR3 here is CSARASTGQYF. The CDR3 nucleotides are TGCAGTGCTAGAGCTTCGACGGGGCAGTACTTC.

The chain joins TRBV11-2 to TRBJ2-2; D unclear. Germline values: CDR1 SGHAT, CDR2 FQNNGV. V shed 0 bases and J shed 1 base, with 6 bases lying between them. The CDR3 has 15 residues. CDR3 DNA: TGTGCCAGCAGCTTAGAATCCGTGAACACCGGGGAGCTGTTTTTT. Translating it yields CASSLESVNTGELFF.